These T cell receptor beta chains were read from a single sample in a study of identical twins. TCRdb re-derived calls from the 5' RACE reads in MiXCR, one entry per CDR3 protein. The table lists roughly 290,000 distinct CDR3 sequences, just under 9.5% of them singletons. These data were also reused for a study on yellow fever vaccine responses in identical twins.

The sample taken for sequencing was CD8+ T cells sorted from blood. The receptors originated from a woman aged 18 to 35 in good health. Each CDR3 is given without its conserved first and last residue. Fields, in order: CDR3 length, V gene, CDR3 protein.

12,TRBV5-1,ASSTWLRPNEQY
10,TRBV20-1,SARDTYNEQF
17,TRBV4-1,ASSLVSPSGREAYNEQF
14,TRBV7-9,ASSDSSGKNTDTQY
13,TRBV28,ASSKTSGGGYEQF
9,TRBV27,ASKDIVTSF
11,TRBV10-3,AISTTAGETQY
11,TRBV6-7,AWKRGPSYEQY
15,TRBV27,ASSLGTGRPTIYEQY
12,TRBV29-1,SVRGTGTFYEQY
12,TRBV27,ASSFQGASYEQY
13,TRBV20-1,SARDIGPSRGEQY
11,TRBV27,ASSWTGGETQY
15,TRBV4-3,ASSQTPGGQGLYEQY
13,TRBV7-9,ASSSRYESTDTQY
15,TRBV12-3/TRBV12-4,ASNDPSGGNTYNEQF
14,TRBV27,ASSPTSGLYSYEQY
13,TRBV24-1,ATSDEGFSTDTQY
13,TRBV5-1,ASSPKDRASYEQY
10,TRBV6-5,ATKGGGYGYT
13,TRBV29-1,SVLGEVPLTDTQY
14,TRBV20-1,SARDGGTDFYNEQF
10,TRBV29-1,SVRDNAYEQY
11,TRBV20-1,SALGPGPGELF
15,TRBV3-1,ASSQLPRWAGVYEQY
10,TRBV24-1,ATSESTSGRY
12,TRBV12-3/TRBV12-4,ASSHRDRDSPLH
14,TRBV10-1,ASSVKGRSAYNEQF
15,TRBV6-1,ASSQRTGELMSYEQY
11,TRBV6-1,ASHLGHNYGYT
12,TRBV10-3,AISNPQGEEGYT
14,TRBV2,ASSERDREGYNEQF
14,TRBV11-2,ASSVAGTLSTDTQY
9,TRBV7-2,ASSSDWEQY
11,TRBV20-1,SGVVARSYEQY
13,TRBV10-2,ASQLLGTGEETQY
13,TRBV27,ASSFGLAGYNEQF
12,TRBV12-3/TRBV12-4,ASSLGLTNEKLF
14,TRBV12-3/TRBV12-4,ASSSPVAGGYNEQF
13,TRBV9,ASSASGTLLSEQY
15,TRBV12-3/TRBV12-4,ASTPFGAGASTDTQY
13,TRBV6-1,ASSERASGADTQY
12,TRBV2,ASLRGGANYGYT
15,TRBV27,ASSKEEASRSTDTQY
16,TRBV6-2/TRBV6-3,ASALQGTSSGATYEQY
15,TRBV3-1,ASSHYESGARADTQY
12,TRBV7-2,ASSQTGKFYEQY
13,TRBV7-2,ASSNLPGLHYEQY